This TCR beta chain was sequenced during a study of early T cells in non-severe SARS-CoV-2 infection. TCRdb reprocessed the 5' RACE reads with MiXCR, giving one entry per CDR3 protein. The table lists around 86,000 distinct CDR3 sequences, under 15% of them singletons, with about 0.58% in the top ten. V lost 5 bases to trimming and J lost 7 bases, with 11 bases between them. The CDR3 is 13 amino acids. The material sequenced was whole blood. The genes are TRBV12-3 or TRBV12-4 and TRBJ2-2; D gene unclear. The TCR originated in an adult who was a healthcare worker with PCR-confirmed SARS-CoV-2 infection or an uninfected control (not recorded which). CDR3 bases: TGTGCCAGCAGTGAAATCCGTGGCGGGGAGCTGTTTTTT. It specifies CASSEIRGGELFF.